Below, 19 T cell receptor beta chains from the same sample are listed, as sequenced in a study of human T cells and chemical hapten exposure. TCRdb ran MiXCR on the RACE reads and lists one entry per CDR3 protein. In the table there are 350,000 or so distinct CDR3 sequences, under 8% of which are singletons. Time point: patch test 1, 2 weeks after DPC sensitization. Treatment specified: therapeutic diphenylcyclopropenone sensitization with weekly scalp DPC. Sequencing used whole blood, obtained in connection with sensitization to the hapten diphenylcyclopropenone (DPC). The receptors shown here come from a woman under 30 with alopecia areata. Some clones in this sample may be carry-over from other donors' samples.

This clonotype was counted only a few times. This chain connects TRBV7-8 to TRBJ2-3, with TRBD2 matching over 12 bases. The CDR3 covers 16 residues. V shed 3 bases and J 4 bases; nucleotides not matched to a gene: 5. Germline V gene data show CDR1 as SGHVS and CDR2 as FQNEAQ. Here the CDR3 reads CASSLLAGGPADTQYF. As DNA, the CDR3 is TGTGCCAGCAGCTTGCTAGCGGGGGGGCCGGCAGATACGCAGTATTTT.

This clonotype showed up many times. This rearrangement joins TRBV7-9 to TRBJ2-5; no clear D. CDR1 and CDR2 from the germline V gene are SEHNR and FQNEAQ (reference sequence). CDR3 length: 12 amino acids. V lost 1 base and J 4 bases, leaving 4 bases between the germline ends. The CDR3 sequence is CASSLGPETQYF. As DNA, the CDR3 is TGTGCCAGCAGCTTAGGTCCAGAGACCCAGTACTTC. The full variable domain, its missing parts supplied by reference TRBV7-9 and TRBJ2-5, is DTGVSQNPRHKITKRGQNVTFRCDPISEHNRLYWYRQTLGQGPEFLTYFQNEAQLEKSRLLSDRFSAERPKGSFSTLEIQRTEQGDSAMYLCASSLGPETQYFGPGTRLLVL.

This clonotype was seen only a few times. The CDR3 region is CASSPSSGVTYEQYF. CDR3 coding DNA: TGTGCCAGCAGCCCGTCTAGCGGGGTTACCTACGAGCAGTACTTC. The V call is TRBV3-1, the J call TRBJ2-7, with TRBD2 matching over 9 bases. The CDR3 is made up of 15 amino acids. Trimming cost V 4 bases and J 2 bases; bases outside gene matches: 6. Looked up from germline, CDR1 is LGHDT and CDR2 is YNNKEL (reference sequence).

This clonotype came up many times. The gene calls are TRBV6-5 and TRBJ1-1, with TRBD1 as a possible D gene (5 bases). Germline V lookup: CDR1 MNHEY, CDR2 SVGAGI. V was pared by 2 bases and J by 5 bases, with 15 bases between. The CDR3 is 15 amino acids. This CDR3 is CASSYGALTETEAFF. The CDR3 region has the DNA TGTGCCAGCAGTTACGGGGCCCTTACCGAAACTGAAGCTTTCTTT.

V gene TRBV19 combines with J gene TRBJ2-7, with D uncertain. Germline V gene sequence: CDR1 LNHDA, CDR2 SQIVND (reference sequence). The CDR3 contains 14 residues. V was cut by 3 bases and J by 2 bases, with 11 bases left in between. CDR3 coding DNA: TGTGCCAGTAGTATTTCACAAGAAGCCTACGAGCAGTACTTC. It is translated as CASSISQEAYEQYF.

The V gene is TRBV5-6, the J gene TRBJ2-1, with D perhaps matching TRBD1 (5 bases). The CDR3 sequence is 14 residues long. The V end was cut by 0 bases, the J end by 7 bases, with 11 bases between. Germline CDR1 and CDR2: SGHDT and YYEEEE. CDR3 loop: CASSLVWGRNEQFF. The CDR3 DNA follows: TGTGCCAGCAGCTTGGTGTGGGGCAGGAATGAGCAGTTCTTC.

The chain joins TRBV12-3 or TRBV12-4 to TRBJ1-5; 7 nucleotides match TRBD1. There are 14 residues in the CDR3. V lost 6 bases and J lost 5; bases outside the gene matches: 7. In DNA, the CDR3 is TGTGCCAGCAGGCGAACAGGGGTGGATCAGCCCCAGCATTTT. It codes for CASRRTGVDQPQHF.

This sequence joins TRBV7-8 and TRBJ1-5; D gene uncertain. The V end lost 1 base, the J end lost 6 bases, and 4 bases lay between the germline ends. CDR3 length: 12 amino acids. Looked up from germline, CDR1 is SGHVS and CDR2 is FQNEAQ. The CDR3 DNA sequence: TGTGCCAGCAGCTTAGACCTTCAGCCCCAGCATTTT. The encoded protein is CASSLDLQPQHF.

CDR3 in amino acids: CASSQQRTGYTGELFF. The CDR3 DNA follows: TGCGCCAGCAGCCAGCAACGGACAGGGTACACCGGGGAGCTGTTTTTT. The chain combines TRBV4-3 with TRBJ2-2, with TRBD1 matching 8 bases. The CDR3 has 16 residues. Trimming removed 3 bases from V and 3 bases from J; junction bases left unmatched: 6. CDR1 and CDR2 (germline): LGHNA, YSLEER.

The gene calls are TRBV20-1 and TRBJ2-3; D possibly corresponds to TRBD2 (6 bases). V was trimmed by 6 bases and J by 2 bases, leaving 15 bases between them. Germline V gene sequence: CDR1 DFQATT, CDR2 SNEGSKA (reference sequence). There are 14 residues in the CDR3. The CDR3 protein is CSATPGGLTDTQYF. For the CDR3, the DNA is TGCAGTGCCACCCCCGGAGGGCTCACAGATACGCAGTATTTT.

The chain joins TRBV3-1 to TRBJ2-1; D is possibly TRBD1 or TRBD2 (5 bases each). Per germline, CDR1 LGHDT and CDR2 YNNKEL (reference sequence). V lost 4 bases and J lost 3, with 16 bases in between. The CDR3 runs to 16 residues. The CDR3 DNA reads TGTGCCAGCAGCCGGCTTCGGGGCGGTTTCTACAATGAGCAGTTCTTC. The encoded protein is CASSRLRGGFYNEQFF.

CDR3 sequence (DNA): TGCAGTGCTCCCCTCTCCCGCTATGGCTACACCTTC. Its translation is CSAPLSRYGYTF. The chain carries TRBV20-1 and TRBJ1-2; no clear D. The CDR3 spans 12 residues. The V end was cut by 5 bases, the J end by 4 bases, with 11 bases between. Germline V gene sequence: CDR1 DFQATT, CDR2 SNEGSKA (reference sequence).

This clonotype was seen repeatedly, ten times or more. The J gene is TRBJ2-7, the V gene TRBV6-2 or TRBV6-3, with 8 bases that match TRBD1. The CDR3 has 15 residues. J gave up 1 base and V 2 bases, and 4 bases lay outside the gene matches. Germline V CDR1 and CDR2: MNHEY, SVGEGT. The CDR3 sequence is CASSYTQGESYEQYF. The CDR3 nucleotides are TGTGCCAGCAGTTACACACAGGGGGAATCCTACGAGCAGTACTTC.

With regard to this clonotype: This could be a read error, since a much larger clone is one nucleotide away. The CDR3 loop is CASSYRGSSYEQYF. In nucleotides, the CDR3 is TGTGCCAGCAGTTACAGGGGATCCTCCTACGAGCAGTACTTC. The chain combines TRBV28 with TRBJ2-7, with TRBD1 identical over 7 bases. The CDR3 totals 14 residues. V dropped 4 bases and J dropped 0; count of bases not matched to a gene: 3. Germline CDR1 and CDR2: MDHEN and SYDVKM.

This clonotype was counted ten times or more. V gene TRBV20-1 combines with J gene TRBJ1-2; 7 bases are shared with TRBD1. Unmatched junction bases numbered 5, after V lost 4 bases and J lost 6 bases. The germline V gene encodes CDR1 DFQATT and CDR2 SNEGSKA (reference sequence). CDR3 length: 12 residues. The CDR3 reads CSAMDRRNGYTF. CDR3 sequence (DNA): TGCAGTGCTATGGACAGGAGAAATGGCTACACCTTC.

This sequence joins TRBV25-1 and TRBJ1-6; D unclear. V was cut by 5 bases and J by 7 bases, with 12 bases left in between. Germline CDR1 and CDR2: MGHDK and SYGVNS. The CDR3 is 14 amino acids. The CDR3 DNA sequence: TGTGCCAGCAGTAGGCTAACTGAGAATTCACCCCTCCACTTT. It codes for CASSRLTENSPLHF.

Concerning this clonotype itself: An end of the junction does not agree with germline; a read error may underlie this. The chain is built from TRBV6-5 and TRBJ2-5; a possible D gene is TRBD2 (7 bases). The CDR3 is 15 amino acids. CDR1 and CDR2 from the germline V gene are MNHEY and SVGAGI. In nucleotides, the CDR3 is TGTGCCAGCAGTTACTCAGGACTAGGGGGAGAGACCCAGCACTTC. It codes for CASSYSGLGGETQHF.

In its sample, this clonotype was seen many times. CDR3 in DNA: TGTGCCAGCAGTTTTGGTCGGGACTACTCAGATACGCAGTATTTT. This codes for CASSFGRDYSDTQYF. The chain links TRBV28 to TRBJ2-3, with 7 positions matching TRBD2. V was clipped by 3 bases and J by 4 bases; unmatched bases: 7. Germline V CDR1 and CDR2: MDHEN, SYDVKM. CDR3 length: 15 residues. Supplemented by reference TRBV28 and TRBJ2-3, the full variable domain reads DVKVTQSSRYLVKRTGEKVFLECVQDMDHENMFWYRQDPGLGLRLIYFSYDVKMKEKGDIPEGYSVSREKKERFSLILESASTNQTSMYLCASSFGRDYSDTQYFGPGTRLTVL.

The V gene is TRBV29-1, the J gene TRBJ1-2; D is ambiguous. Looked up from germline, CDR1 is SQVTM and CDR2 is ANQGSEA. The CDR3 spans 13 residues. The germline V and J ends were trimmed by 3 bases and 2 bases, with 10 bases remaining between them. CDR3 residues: CSVDSERNYGYTF. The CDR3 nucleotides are TGCAGCGTTGATTCGGAGAGAAACTATGGCTACACCTTC.